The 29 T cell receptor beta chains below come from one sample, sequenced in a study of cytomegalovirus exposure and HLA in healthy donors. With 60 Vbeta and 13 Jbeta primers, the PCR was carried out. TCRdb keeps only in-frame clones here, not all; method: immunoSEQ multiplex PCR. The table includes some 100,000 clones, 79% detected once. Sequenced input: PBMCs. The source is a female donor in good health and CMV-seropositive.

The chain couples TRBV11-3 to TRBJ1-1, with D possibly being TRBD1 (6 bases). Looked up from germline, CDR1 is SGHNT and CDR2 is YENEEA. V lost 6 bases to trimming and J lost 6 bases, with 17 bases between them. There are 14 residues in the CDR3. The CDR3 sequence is CASSPGGGRSEAFF. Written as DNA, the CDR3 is TGTGCCAGCAGTCCTGGGGGGGGGCGGTCTGAAGCTTTCTTT.

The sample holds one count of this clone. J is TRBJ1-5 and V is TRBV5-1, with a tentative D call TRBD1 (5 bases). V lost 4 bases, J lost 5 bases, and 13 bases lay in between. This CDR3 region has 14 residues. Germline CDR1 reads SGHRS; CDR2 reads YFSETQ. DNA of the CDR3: TGCGCCAGCAGCACCGGGACTCGGGATCAGCCCCAGCATTTT. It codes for CASSTGTRDQPQHF.

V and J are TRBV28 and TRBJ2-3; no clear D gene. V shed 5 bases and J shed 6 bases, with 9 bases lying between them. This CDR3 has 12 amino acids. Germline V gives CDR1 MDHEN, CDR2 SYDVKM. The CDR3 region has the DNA TGTGCCAGCAGTCCAACGAGGGATACGCAGTATTTT. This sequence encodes CASSPTRDTQYF.

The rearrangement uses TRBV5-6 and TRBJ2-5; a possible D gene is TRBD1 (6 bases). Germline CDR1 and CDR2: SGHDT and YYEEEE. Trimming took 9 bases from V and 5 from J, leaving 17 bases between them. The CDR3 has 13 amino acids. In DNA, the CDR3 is TGTGCCACCCAAGGGTACAGGGCGGAGACCCAGTACTTC. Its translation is CATQGYRAETQYF.

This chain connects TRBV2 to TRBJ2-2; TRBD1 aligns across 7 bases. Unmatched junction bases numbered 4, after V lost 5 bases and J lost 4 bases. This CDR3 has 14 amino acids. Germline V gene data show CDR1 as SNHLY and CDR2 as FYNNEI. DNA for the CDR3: TGTGCCAGCAGTCGGGACAGAGCCACCGGGGAGCTGTTTTTT. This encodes CASSRDRATGELFF.

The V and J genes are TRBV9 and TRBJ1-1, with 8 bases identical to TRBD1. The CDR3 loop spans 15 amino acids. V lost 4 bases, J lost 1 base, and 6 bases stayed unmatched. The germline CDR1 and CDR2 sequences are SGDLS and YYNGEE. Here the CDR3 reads CASSSPGTGNTEAFF. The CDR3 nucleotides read TGTGCCAGCAGCTCGCCCGGGACAGGGAACACTGAAGCTTTCTTT.

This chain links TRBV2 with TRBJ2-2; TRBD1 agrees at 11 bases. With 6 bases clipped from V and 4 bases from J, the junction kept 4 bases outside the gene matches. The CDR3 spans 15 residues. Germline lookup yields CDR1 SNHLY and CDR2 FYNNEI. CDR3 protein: CASSPGTGGTGELFF. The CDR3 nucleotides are TGTGCCAGCAGCCCCGGGACAGGGGGCACCGGGGAGCTGTTTTTT.

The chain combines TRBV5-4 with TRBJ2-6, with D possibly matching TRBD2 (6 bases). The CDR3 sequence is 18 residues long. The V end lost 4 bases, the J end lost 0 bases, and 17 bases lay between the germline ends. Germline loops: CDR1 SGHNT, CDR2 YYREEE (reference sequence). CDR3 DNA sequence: TGTGCCAGCAGCCGCTTACTAGCCGATAGCTCTGGGGCCAACGTCCTGACTTTC. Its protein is CASSRLLADSSGANVLTF.

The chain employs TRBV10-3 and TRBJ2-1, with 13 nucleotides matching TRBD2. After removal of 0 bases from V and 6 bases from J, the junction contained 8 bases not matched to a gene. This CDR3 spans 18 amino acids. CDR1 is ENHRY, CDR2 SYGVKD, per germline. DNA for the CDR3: TGTGCCATCAGTGAGTCGAAGGGGGGACTAGCGGGAAGCAATGAGCAGTTCTTC. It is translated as CAISESKGGLAGSNEQFF.

CDR3 sequence: CASSRGQGEGEQYF. CDR3 in DNA: TGTGCCAGCAGCCGCGGACAGGGGGAAGGCGAGCAGTACTTC. The chain uses TRBV5-4 and TRBJ2-7; 10 bases are shared with TRBD1. J gave up 6 bases and V 4 bases, and 7 bases lay outside the gene matches. This CDR3 comprises 14 residues. Per germline, CDR1 SGHNT and CDR2 YYREEE (reference sequence).

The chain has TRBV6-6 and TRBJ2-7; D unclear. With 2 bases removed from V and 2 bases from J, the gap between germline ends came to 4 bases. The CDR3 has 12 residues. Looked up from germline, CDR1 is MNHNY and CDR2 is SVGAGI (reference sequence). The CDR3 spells CASSYNTYEQYF. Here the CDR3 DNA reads TGTGCCAGCAGTTACAACACCTACGAGCAGTACTTC.

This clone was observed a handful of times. The CDR3 DNA sequence: TGTGCCAGCTCAGGACAGAACCAAGAGACCCAGTACTTC. Its translation is CASSGQNQETQYF. The J gene is TRBJ2-5, the V gene TRBV18, with D possibly TRBD1 on 6 matching bases. The CDR3 has 13 amino acids. Trimming took off 5 bases at V and 0 bases at J, with 7 bases between the two ends. Germline V gene data show CDR1 as KGHSH and CDR2 as LQKENI.

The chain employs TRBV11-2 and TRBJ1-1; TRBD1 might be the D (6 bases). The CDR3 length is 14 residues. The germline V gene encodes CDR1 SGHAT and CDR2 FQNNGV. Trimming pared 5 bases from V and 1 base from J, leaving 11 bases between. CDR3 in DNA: TGTGCCAGCAGCGGGGGCCTCGGGAACACTGAAGCTTTCTTT. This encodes CASSGGLGNTEAFF.

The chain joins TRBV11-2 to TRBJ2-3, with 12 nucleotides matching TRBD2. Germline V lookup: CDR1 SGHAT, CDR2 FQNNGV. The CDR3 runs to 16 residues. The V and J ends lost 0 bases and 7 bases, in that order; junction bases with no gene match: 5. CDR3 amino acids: CASSLDLAGGRNTQYF. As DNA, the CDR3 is TGTGCCAGCAGCTTAGATCTAGCGGGGGGGCGAAATACGCAGTATTTT.

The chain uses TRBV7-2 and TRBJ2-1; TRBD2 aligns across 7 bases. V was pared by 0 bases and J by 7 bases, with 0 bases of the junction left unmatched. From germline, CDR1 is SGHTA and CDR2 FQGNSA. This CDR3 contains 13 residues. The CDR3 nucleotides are TGTGCCAGCAGCTTAGCGCGGGGGAATGAGCAGTTCTTC. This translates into CASSLARGNEQFF.

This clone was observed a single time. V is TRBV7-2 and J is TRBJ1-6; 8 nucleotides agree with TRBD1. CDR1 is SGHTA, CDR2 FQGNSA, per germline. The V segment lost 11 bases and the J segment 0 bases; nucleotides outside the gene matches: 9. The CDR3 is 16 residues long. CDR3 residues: CASGGGTLSYNSPLHF. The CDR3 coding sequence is TGTGCCTCAGGGGGCGGAACCCTCTCCTATAATTCACCCCTCCACTTT.

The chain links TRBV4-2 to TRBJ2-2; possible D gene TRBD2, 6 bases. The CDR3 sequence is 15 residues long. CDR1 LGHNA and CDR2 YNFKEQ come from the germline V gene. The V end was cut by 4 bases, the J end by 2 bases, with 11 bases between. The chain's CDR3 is CASSPRDSNTGELFF. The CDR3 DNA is TGTGCCAGCAGCCCCCGGGACTCAAACACCGGGGAGCTGTTTTTT.

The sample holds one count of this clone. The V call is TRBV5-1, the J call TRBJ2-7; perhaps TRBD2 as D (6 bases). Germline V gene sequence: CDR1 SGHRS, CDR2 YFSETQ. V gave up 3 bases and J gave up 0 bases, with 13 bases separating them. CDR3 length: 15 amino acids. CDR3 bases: TGCGCCAGCAGCTCTCAGGCGGGGTTCTCCTACGAGCAGTACTTC. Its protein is CASSSQAGFSYEQYF.

CDR3 amino acids: CATSLWDSLTEAFF. The CDR3 DNA is TGTGCCACCAGCCTTTGGGACTCGCTCACTGAAGCTTTCTTT. The V gene is TRBV15, the J gene TRBJ1-1; possible D gene TRBD1, 5 bases. CDR1 and CDR2 (germline): LNHNV, YYDKDF (reference sequence). V shed 5 bases and J shed 4 bases, with 14 bases lying between them. This CDR3 region has 14 residues.

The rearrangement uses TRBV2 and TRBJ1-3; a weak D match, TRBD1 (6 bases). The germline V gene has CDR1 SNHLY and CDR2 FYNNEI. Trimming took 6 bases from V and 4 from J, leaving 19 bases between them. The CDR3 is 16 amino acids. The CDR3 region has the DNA TGTGCCAGCAGCTTGGGGACACTCGGACTCGGAAACACCATATATTTT. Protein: CASSLGTLGLGNTIYF.

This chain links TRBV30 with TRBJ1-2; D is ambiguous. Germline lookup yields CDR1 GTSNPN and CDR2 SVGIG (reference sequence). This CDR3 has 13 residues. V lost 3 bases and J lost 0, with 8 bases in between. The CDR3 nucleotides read TGTGCCTGGAGAGAGGCGTCTAACTATGGCTACACCTTC. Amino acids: CAWREASNYGYTF.

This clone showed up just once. This CDR3 reads CASSIGRGGRYNEQFF. The DNA of the CDR3 is TGTGCCAGTAGTATAGGGAGGGGGGGCCGCTACAATGAGCAGTTCTTC. This chain links TRBV19 with TRBJ2-1; the D gene is possibly TRBD2 (7 bases). The CDR3 extends over 16 amino acids. Germline CDR1 and CDR2: LNHDA and SQIVND (reference sequence). V shed 1 base and J shed 3 bases, with 13 bases lying between them.

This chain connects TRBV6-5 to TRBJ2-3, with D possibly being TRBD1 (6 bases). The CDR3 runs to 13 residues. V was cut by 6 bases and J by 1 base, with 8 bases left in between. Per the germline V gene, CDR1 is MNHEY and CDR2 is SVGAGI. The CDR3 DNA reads TGTGCCAGCAGGCACAGGGGCACAGATACGCAGTATTTT. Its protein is CASRHRGTDTQYF.

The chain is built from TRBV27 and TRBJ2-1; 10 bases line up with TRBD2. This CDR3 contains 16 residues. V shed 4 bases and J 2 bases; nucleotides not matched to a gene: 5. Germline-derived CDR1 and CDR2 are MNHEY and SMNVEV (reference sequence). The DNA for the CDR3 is TGTGCCAGCAGTTCGTACAGCGGGGGGGCCTACAATGAGCAGTTCTTC. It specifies CASSSYSGGAYNEQFF.

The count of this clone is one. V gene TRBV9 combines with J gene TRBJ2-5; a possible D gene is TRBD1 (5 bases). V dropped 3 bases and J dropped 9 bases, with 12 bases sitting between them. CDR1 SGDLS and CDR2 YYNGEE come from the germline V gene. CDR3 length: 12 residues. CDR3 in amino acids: CASSALQGAQYF. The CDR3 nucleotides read TGTGCCAGCAGCGCTCTGCAAGGGGCCCAGTACTTC.

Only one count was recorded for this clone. CDR3 in amino acids: CASSRTSGRASEQYF. As DNA, the CDR3 is TGTGCCAGCAGCCGGACTAGCGGGAGGGCCAGCGAGCAGTACTTC. The V gene is TRBV6-6, the J gene TRBJ2-5; 15 bases fit TRBD2. The J call is uncertain, as TRBJ2-7 better fits the DNA end. Germline lookup yields CDR1 MNHNY and CDR2 SVGAGI (reference sequence). The CDR3 is 15 residues long.

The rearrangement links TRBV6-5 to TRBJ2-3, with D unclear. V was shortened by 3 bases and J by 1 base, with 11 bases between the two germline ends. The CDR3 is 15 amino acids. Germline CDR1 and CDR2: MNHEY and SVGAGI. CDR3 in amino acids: CASSYFNSGTDTQYF. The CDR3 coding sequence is TGTGCCAGCAGTTATTTTAACTCCGGCACAGATACGCAGTATTTT.

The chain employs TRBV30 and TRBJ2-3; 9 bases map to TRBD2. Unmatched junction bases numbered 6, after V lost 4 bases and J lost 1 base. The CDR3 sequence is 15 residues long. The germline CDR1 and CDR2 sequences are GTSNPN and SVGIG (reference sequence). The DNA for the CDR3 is TGTGCCTGGACCCGACTAGCGGTGCGCACAGATACGCAGTATTTT. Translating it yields CAWTRLAVRTDTQYF. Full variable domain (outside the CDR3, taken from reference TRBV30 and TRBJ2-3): SQTIHQWPATLVQPVGSPLSLECTVEGTSNPNLYWYRQAAGRGLQLLFYSVGIGQISSEVPQNLSASRPQDRQFILSSKKLLLSDSGFYLCAWTRLAVRTDTQYFGPGTRLTVL.

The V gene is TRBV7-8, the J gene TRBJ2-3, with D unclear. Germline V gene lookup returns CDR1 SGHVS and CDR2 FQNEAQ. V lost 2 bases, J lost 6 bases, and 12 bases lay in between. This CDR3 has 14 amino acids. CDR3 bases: TGTGCCAGCAGCTTAAGCCCCTTTCGGGATACGCAGTATTTT. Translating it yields CASSLSPFRDTQYF.